This is a list of T cell receptor beta chains from one sample in a study of T cell changes during pregnancy in multiple sclerosis. Libraries were prepared by immunoSEQ multiplex PCR; TCRdb keeps only in-frame clonotypes and omits some of them. Of about 42,000 clones in the sample, 91% were seen once. This specimen consisted of CD4+ T cells from peripheral blood mononuclear cells, obtained before pregnancy. The source is a female donor with multiple sclerosis, enrolled in a pregnancy study. Each CDR3 is given with its conserved first and last residue. The D gene is left open where the match is weak. Part of the rows lack a size; the others show once, few, many or a class for expanded clones.

j_call v_call d_call clone_size cdr3_nt cdr3_aa
TRBJ2-7 TRBV7-7 TRBD1 NA TGTGCCAGCAGCCCCGGACAGGGTGGCTACGAGCAGTACTTC CASSPGQGGYEQYF
TRBJ2-5 TRBV7-2 TRBD2 NA TGTGCCAGCAGCTTGGGGGCGCTAGCGGGGGGAAAGGGAGAGACCCAGTACTTC CASSLGALAGGKGETQYF
TRBJ1-2 TRBV7-9 NA NA TGTGCCAGCAGCTTACAGGGGTCGGGCTATGGCTACACCTTC CASSLQGSGYGYTF
TRBJ2-1 TRBV5-4 NA NA TGTGCCAGCAGAGCGCAGAGGGATTACGAGCAGTTCTTC CASRAQRDYEQFF
TRBJ2-3 TRBV2 NA NA TGTGCCAGCAGGGGACAATACACAGATACGCAGTATTTT CASRGQYTDTQYF
TRBJ2-3 TRBV21-1 NA NA TGTGCCAGCAGCAAAGAGGAGGGGACAGGGATTAGCACAGATACGCAGTATTTT CASSKEEGTGISTDTQYF
TRBJ1-1 TRBV18 NA NA TGTGCCAGCTCATCTCAGGCTGAAGCTTTCTTT CASSSQAEAFF
TRBJ1-5 TRBV29-1 TRBD1 NA TGCAGCGCCATCCCGGGACAGGGCCAGCCCCAGCATTTT CSAIPGQGQPQHF
TRBJ1-5 TRBV6-5 NA NA TGTGCCAGCAGCTACGACAGGAGTAGCAATCAGCCCCAGCATTTT CASSYDRSSNQPQHF
TRBJ1-2 TRBV6-5 TRBD1 NA TGTGCCAGCAGCCCGACCGGGACAGGTGGTAGCTACACCTTC CASSPTGTGGSYTF
TRBJ1-2 TRBV19 NA once TGTGCCAGTAGTACTCCAGGGAGGTATGGCTACACCTTC CASSTPGRYGYTF
TRBJ1-5 TRBV7-3 NA NA TGTGCCAGCAGCTCTGAGGGGGGCAATCAGCCCCAGCATTTT CASSSEGGNQPQHF
TRBJ2-7 TRBV21-1 NA NA TGTGCCAGCAGCAAAGTGGGGACAGGAGGGGTCGAGCAGTACTTC CASSKVGTGGVEQYF
TRBJ2-5 TRBV6-6 NA NA TGTGCCAGCAGTTTCGTGTCAGAGACCCAGTACTTC CASSFVSETQYF
TRBJ1-1 TRBV7-2 TRBD1 NA TGTGCCAGCAGCGTACCTCCGGGACAGGGAAACACTGAAGCTTTCTTT CASSVPPGQGNTEAFF
TRBJ1-2 TRBV2 NA NA TGTGCCAGCAGTGAAGTACCTCCCCGGGTTGCCTATGGCTACACCTTC CASSEVPPRVAYGYTF
TRBJ2-5 TRBV12-5 TRBD1 NA TGTGCTAGTGCCGAGGACAGGGTAGAAGAGACCCAGTACTTC CASAEDRVEETQYF
TRBJ2-1 TRBV18 NA NA TGTGCCAGCTCCCGCCTAGGGGGTGAGCAGTTCTTC CASSRLGGEQFF
TRBJ2-5 TRBV10-3 TRBD1 NA TGTGCCATCAGTACGACAGGGTTAGGGAAGACCCAGTACTTC CAISTTGLGKTQYF
TRBJ1-1 TRBV7-9 TRBD1 once TGTGCCAGCAGCCAGGGACAGGGGTACACTGAAGCTTTCTTT CASSQGQGYTEAFF
TRBJ2-5 TRBV7-2 NA NA TGTGCCAGCACCACCGGGTGGACCCAGTACTTC CASTTGWTQYF
TRBJ1-6 TRBV9 NA NA TGTGCCAGCAGCGCGAGGGTGGGTTACTCCTATAATTCACCCCTCCACTTT CASSARVGYSYNSPLHF
TRBJ2-1 TRBV4-3 TRBD2 NA TGCGCCAGCAGCCAAGAGGGGGGGATCACCTACAATGAGCAGTTCTTC CASSQEGGITYNEQFF
TRBJ2-3 TRBV2 NA NA TGTGCCAGCAGTCCAACAGGGATGAGCACAGATACGCAGTATTTT CASSPTGMSTDTQYF
TRBJ2-1 TRBV7-9 TRBD1 NA TGTGCCAGCAGCTTAGCGGCCGGGACAGGGTCTAATGAGCAGTTCTTC CASSLAAGTGSNEQFF
TRBJ1-3 TRBV12-5 TRBD1 NA TGTGCTAGTGGTGCGGGACAGGGAGGTAGTCCCATATATTTT CASGAGQGGSPIYF
TRBJ2-2 TRBV7-8 TRBD2 NA TGTGCCAGCAGCTTAGCGCTAGCTAGCGGGGGGGCCGGCGGGGAGCTGTTTTTT CASSLALASGGAGGELFF
TRBJ1-1 TRBV5-1 NA NA TGCGCCAGCAGCTTGGTCCTCGGGGGATATACTGAAGCTTTCTTT CASSLVLGGYTEAFF
TRBJ2-3 TRBV4-2 NA NA TGTGCCAGCAGCCAAGCCGGAGCAGATACGCAGTATTTT CASSQAGADTQYF
TRBJ1-5 TRBV19 TRBD1 NA TGTGCCAGTAGGCCGGTGGGACAGGGGAACCAGCCCCAGCATTTT CASRPVGQGNQPQHF
TRBJ1-2 TRBV9 NA few TGTGCCAGCAGCCCCAGCCGCAATGGAGTCTATGGCTACACCTTC CASSPSRNGVYGYTF
TRBJ2-5 TRBV6-1 TRBD2 NA TGTGCCAGCAGGGTCGGACTAGCGGGGGTAGAGACCCAGTACTTC CASRVGLAGVETQYF
TRBJ2-4 TRBV5-4 TRBD2 NA TGTGCCAGCAGCTTGTCTGCGGGGGGGCCCCCCAAAAACATTCAGTACTTC CASSLSAGGPPKNIQYF
TRBJ2-1 TRBV6-5 TRBD2 once TGTGCCAGCAGTCCCCTTAGCGGGGCCGCCAATGATAGGATCTTC CASSPLSGAANDRIF
TRBJ1-6 TRBV25-1 NA NA TGTGCCAGCAGTAGCGGATCCTATAATTCACCCCTCCACTTT CASSSGSYNSPLHF
TRBJ2-7 TRBV2 NA NA TGTGCCAGCAGTGAGCAGGGGCCCAGCGAAGAGCAGTACTTC CASSEQGPSEEQYF
TRBJ2-2 TRBV6-4 TRBD2 NA TGTGCCAGCAGTCTACTAGCGGGGGGGCACACCGGGGAGCTGTTTTTT CASSLLAGGHTGELFF
TRBJ1-2 TRBV7-2 NA NA TGTGCCAGCAGCTTCCTGTCTGGGGGGATTTATGGCTACACCTTC CASSFLSGGIYGYTF
TRBJ2-7 TRBV18 TRBD2 NA TGTGCCAGCTCAGAGAGAGCGGGGGGGTCCTACGAGCAGTACTTC CASSERAGGSYEQYF
TRBJ2-5 TRBV9 TRBD2 NA TGTGCCAGCAGCGTAGAGGGATTAGCGGGGGGTGAGACCCAGTACTTC CASSVEGLAGGETQYF
TRBJ1-6 TRBV19 NA once TGTGCCAGTAGTATAGGCCCAGGACAGAAGACTGCGGCCCTCCACTTT CASSIGPGQKTAALHF
TRBJ2-1 TRBV7-2 TRBD2 NA TGTGCCAGCAGCCTAATGAGCGGGGGGGCAGGTGAGCAGTTCTTC CASSLMSGGAGEQFF
TRBJ2-7 TRBV6-5 TRBD2 once TGTGCCAGCAGTCCCGGGGACTATTCCTACGAGCAGTACTTC CASSPGDYSYEQYF
TRBJ2-5 TRBV10-1 NA NA TGCGCCAGCAGAACCGACAGTCAAGAGACCCAGTACTTC CASRTDSQETQYF
TRBJ2-7 TRBV6-6 NA few TGTGCCAGCAGTTACTCCGGCACAGGGTCTGCCTACGAGCAGTACTTC CASSYSGTGSAYEQYF